This TCR beta chain was documented in a study of blood T cell repertoires in COVID-19. About the research overall: Samples representing acute and convalescent COVID-19 were sourced from the United States, Italy and Spain. Sources were T cells, B-cell-depleted T cells, or PBMCs; the material itself was cDNA or gDNA.

Seattle enrolled patients during active infection and tracked them longitudinally. V dropped 7 bases and J dropped 0; count of bases not matched to a gene: 7. This CDR3 is built from 14 residues. Germline CDR1 is SQVTM and CDR2 is ANQGSEA. Original data processing: It was from reference gene primer amplification that nucleated cell counts were estimated. Sequenced by immunoSEQ multiplex PCR; TCRdb stores in-frame clones only, minus some. That table furnishes V, J and clone size, whereas the DNA furnished D and trimming. This table has roughly 350,000 clones, 87% appearing once. The source of this sequence is a woman in her thirties with COVID-19, enrolled during active disease. The material sequenced was peripheral blood. The chain couples TRBV29-1 to TRBJ1-1; 8 bases are a match to TRBD1. CDR3 amino acids: CSAHVDRVNTEAFF. CDR3 in DNA: TGCAGCGCCCACGTGGACAGGGTGAACACTGAAGCTTTCTTT.